This record looks at one T cell receptor beta chain sequence and its context. The antigen is undetermined. The sample is drawn from a study of T cells in Graves' hyperthyroidism and ophthalmopathy. There were TCR beta CDR3 regions amplified from RNA transcripts. The TCR CDR3 first-round RT-PCR relied on the HTBI primer set. TCRdb reanalysed the multiplex PCR reads using MiXCR and keeps one entry per CDR3 protein. The data contain 300,000 to 450,000 distinct CDR3 sequences, 13% of them singletons. Study conclusions and caveats: A 13 V-J signature model discriminated ophthalmopathy versus stable hyperthyroidism.

Diagnoses used clinical symptoms, serum thyroxine and TRAb, thyroid ultrasound and orbital computed tomography. Sequencing was done on a sample of blood. This TCR was sampled from a woman in her late teens or twenties with Graves' hyperthyroidism.

Here the CDR3 DNA reads TGTGCCAGCAGCCAAGTTGGTGGGAGAGGCGAGCAGTACTTC. This encodes CASSQVGGRGEQYF. The chain combines TRBV3-1 with TRBJ2-7, with TRBD2 as a possible D gene (5 bases). Trimming removed 1 base from V and 6 bases from J, with 13 bases in between. The CDR3 runs to 14 residues. The germline gives CDR1 LGHDT, CDR2 YNNKEL (reference sequence).